This T cell receptor beta chain originates from a study of patients and donors after allogeneic stem cell transplantation. CDR1 SGHTA and CDR2 FQGNSA come from the germline V gene. V shed 2 bases, J shed 2 bases, and the junction held 5 bases outside the gene matches. This CDR3 has 16 residues. In TCRdb, the RT-PCR reads were re-called with MiXCR into one record per CDR3 protein. In the table there are 150,000 or so distinct CDR3 sequences, nearly 25% of which are singletons. Sequenced: blood, either unsorted or a sorted T cell fraction (not recorded which). This TCR derives from a human donor who was either an allogeneic HSCT recipient or a stem cell or donor lymphocyte infusion donor (not recorded which). It is not recorded whose cells these are; they may come from a transplant donor. The rearrangement links TRBV7-2 to TRBJ1-3; 8 bases are a match to TRBD1. The CDR3 DNA sequence: TGTGCCAGCAGCTTATTACGGACAGGGACTGGAAACACCATATATTTT. It yields the protein CASSLLRTGTGNTIYF. The variable domain in full, completed from reference TRBV7-2 and TRBJ1-3, reads GAGVSQSPSNKVTEKGKDVELRCDPISGHTALYWYRQSLGQGLEFLIYFQGNSAPDKSGLPSDRFSAERTGGSVSTLTIQRTQQEDSAVYLCASSLLRTGTGNTIYFGEGSWLTVV.